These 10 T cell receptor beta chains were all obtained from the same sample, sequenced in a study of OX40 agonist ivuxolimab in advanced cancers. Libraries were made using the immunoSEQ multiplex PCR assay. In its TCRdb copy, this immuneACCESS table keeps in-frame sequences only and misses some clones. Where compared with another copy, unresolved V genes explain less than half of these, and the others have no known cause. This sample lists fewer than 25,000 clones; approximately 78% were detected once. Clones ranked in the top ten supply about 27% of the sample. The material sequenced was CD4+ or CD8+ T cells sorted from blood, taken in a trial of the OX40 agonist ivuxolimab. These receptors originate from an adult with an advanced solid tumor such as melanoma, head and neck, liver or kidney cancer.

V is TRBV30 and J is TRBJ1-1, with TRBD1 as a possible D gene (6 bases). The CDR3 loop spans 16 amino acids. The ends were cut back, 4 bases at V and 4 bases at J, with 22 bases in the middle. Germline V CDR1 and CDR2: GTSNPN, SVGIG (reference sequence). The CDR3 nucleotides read TGTGCCTGGAATAAGATCACAGGGCCCCGTGGCACTGAAGCTTTCTTT. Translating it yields CAWNKITGPRGTEAFF.

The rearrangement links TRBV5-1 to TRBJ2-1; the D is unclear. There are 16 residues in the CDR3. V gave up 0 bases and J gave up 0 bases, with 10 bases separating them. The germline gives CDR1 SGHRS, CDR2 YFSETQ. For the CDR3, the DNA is TGCGCCAGCAGCTTGGATGGCGCGAGCTCCTACAATGAGCAGTTCTTC. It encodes CASSLDGASSYNEQFF.

The CDR3 here is CATSTLDREWGTDTQYF. CDR3 DNA: TGTGCCACCAGCACCCTTGACAGGGAATGGGGCACAGATACGCAGTATTTT. The gene calls are TRBV15 and TRBJ2-3; TRBD1 matches 7 bases. The V gene end was trimmed by 4 bases and the J gene end by 1 base; junction bases not matched to a gene: 11. The V gene's germline CDR1 is LNHNV and CDR2 YYDKDF (reference sequence). The CDR3 has 17 amino acids.

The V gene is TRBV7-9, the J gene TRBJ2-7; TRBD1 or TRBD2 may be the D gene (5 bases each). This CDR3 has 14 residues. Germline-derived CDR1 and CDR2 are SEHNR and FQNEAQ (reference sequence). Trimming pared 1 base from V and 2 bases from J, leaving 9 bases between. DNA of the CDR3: TGTGCCAGCAGCTTAGTGGGGGAAACCTACGAGCAGTACTTC. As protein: CASSLVGETYEQYF.

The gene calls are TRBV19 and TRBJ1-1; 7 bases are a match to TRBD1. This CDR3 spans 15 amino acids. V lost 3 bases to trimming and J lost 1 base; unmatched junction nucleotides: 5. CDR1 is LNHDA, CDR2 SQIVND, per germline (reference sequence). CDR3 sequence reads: CASSIMGQTNTEAFF. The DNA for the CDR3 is TGTGCCAGTAGTATTATGGGACAGACGAACACTGAAGCTTTCTTT.

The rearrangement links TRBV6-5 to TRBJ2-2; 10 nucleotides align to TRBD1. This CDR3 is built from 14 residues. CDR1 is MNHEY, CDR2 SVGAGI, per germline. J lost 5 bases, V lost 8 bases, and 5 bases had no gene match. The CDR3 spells CASATGGYTGELFF. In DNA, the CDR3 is TGTGCCAGCGCGACAGGGGGCTATACCGGGGAGCTGTTTTTT.

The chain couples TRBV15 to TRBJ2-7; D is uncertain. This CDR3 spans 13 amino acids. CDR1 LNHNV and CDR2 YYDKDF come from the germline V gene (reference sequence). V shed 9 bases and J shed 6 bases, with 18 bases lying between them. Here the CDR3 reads CATSVGLTPEQYF. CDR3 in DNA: TGTGCCACTTCCGTCGGTTTGACCCCCGAGCAGTACTTC.

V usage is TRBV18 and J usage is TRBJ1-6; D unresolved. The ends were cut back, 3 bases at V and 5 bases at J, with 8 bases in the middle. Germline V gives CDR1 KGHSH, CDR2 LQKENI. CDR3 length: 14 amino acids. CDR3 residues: CASSPRQDNSPLHF. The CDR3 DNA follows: TGTGCCAGCTCACCCCGGCAGGATAATTCACCCCTCCACTTT.

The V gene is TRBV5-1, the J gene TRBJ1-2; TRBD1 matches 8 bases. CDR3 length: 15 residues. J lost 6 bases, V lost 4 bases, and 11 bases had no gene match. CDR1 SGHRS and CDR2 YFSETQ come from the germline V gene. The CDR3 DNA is TGCGCCAGCAGCCATTTAGGACAGGGAATAGATGGCTACACCTTC. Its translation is CASSHLGQGIDGYTF.

The chain's CDR3 is CASSPLEELYTGELFF. The DNA for the CDR3 is TGTGCCAGCAGCCCCCTTGAGGAACTTTACACCGGGGAGCTGTTTTTT. This chain uses TRBV28 with TRBJ2-2, with D unclear. This CDR3 is 16 amino acids long. CDR1 and CDR2 (germline): MDHEN, SYDVKM. Trimming removed 6 bases at V and 3 bases at J, with 17 bases between.